The 29 T cell receptor beta chains in this list originate from one sample, sequenced in a study of PD-1 blockade in classical Hodgkin lymphoma. Patients all relapsed after autologous stem cell transplantation, and there was variation in brentuximab vedotin exposure. Using immunoSEQ multiplex PCR, the repertoire was profiled, and TCRdb retains in-frame clones only, with some absent. The table shows 70,000 to 80,000 clones, with about 92% occurring only once. This material consisted of peripheral blood mononuclear cells (PBMCs), taken at baseline. The source is a human donor with classical Hodgkin lymphoma.

This rearrangement joins TRBV7-2 to TRBJ2-7, with 10 bases that match TRBD2. Germline V gene data show CDR1 as SGHTA and CDR2 as FQGNSA. This CDR3 has 14 amino acids. With V trimmed by 3 bases and J by 3 bases, 2 bases remained unmatched. CDR3 in DNA: TGTGCCAGCAGCTTCGGGACTAGCGTCTACGAGCAGTACTTC. Residues: CASSFGTSVYEQYF.

This clone was found once. The rearrangement links TRBV29-1 to TRBJ1-1; D is unresolved. The CDR3 length is 14 residues. Germline lookup yields CDR1 SQVTM and CDR2 ANQGSEA. Between the trimmed V and J ends, which lost 7 bases and 5 bases, there was a span of 20 bases. CDR3 bases: TGCAGCGACTTTAGAAGTGGTTTAGGGACTGAAGCTTTCTTT. This encodes CSDFRSGLGTEAFF.

V gene TRBV4-3 combines with J gene TRBJ1-1, with a possible D match to TRBD1 (5 bases). V lost 6 bases, J lost 2 bases, and 10 bases lay in between. The CDR3 is 13 amino acids. Germline V gene data show CDR1 as LGHNA and CDR2 as YSLEER. The CDR3 DNA follows: TGCGCCAGCAGTAGAGGGGAAAACACTGAAGCTTTCTTT. Translation: CASSRGENTEAFF.

This CDR3 is CASSSDGYEQYF. The DNA of the CDR3 is TGTGCCAGCAGTTCGGACGGGTACGAGCAGTACTTC. The chain couples TRBV7-9 to TRBJ2-7; no clear D. The CDR3 runs to 12 residues. Germline V lookup: CDR1 SEHNR, CDR2 FQNEAQ (reference sequence). Trimming took off 6 bases at V and 4 bases at J, with 10 bases between the two ends. Drawing the rest from reference TRBV7-9 and TRBJ2-7, the complete variable domain is DTGVSQNPRHKITKRGQNVTFRCDPISEHNRLYWYRQTLGQGPEFLTYFQNEAQLEKSRLLSDRFSAERPKGSFSTLEIQRTEQGDSAMYLCASSSDGYEQYFGPGTRLTVT.

V gene TRBV18 combines with J gene TRBJ2-1; unclear D gene. The CDR3 sequence is 12 residues long. Germline V gene lookup returns CDR1 KGHSH and CDR2 LQKENI. V dropped 6 bases and J dropped 8 bases, with 11 bases sitting between them. CDR3 nucleotides: TGTGCCAGCTCCACTTCAAGGGATGAGCAGTTCTTC. It specifies CASSTSRDEQFF.

The rearrangement uses TRBV11-2 and TRBJ2-5; D perhaps matches TRBD1 (6 bases). CDR3 length: 16 amino acids. Germline lookup yields CDR1 SGHAT and CDR2 FQNNGV. Trimming removed 6 bases from V and 2 bases from J, with 19 bases in between. CDR3 nucleotide sequence: TGTGCCAGCAGTATCCCACAGGGAAGGAGGCAAGAGACCCAGTACTTC. Translation: CASSIPQGRRQETQYF. The full variable domain, completed using reference TRBV11-2 and TRBJ2-5, is EAGVAQSPRYKIIEKRQSVAFWCNPISGHATLYWYQQILGQGPKLLIQFQNNGVVDDSQLPKDRFSAERLKGVDSTLKIQPAKLEDSAVYLCASSIPQGRRQETQYFGPGTRLLVL.

The J gene is TRBJ1-3, the V gene TRBV10-3; the D is unclear. V shed 8 bases and J shed 2 bases, with 16 bases lying between them. Per germline, CDR1 ENHRY and CDR2 SYGVKD. The CDR3 is 15 amino acids. The CDR3 reads CAIARQISTGNTIYF. CDR3 coding DNA: TGTGCCATCGCCCGGCAGATATCGACTGGAAACACCATATATTTT.

The genes are TRBV27 and TRBJ2-7; 8 bases are shared with TRBD1. From germline, CDR1 is MNHEY and CDR2 SMNVEV (reference sequence). Trimming at V came to 2 bases and at J to 3 bases, leaving 0 bases not matched to a gene. The CDR3 length is 13 residues. DNA for the CDR3: TGTGCCAGCAGTTTAACAGGGGGCTACGAGCAGTACTTC. Amino acids: CASSLTGGYEQYF.

This chain joins TRBV4-2 and TRBJ1-5, with D unclear. V was trimmed by 4 bases and J by 0 bases, leaving 16 bases between them. CDR1 LGHNA and CDR2 YNFKEQ come from the germline V gene. CDR3 length: 17 residues. The CDR3 sequence is CASSRALGDYSNQPQHF. CDR3 nucleotide sequence: TGTGCCAGCAGCCGGGCCCTTGGAGACTATAGCAATCAGCCCCAGCATTTT.

The CDR3 sequence is CASSEGDEQYF. The CDR3 DNA sequence: TGTGCCAGCAGTGAGGGAGACGAGCAGTACTTC. This chain connects TRBV6-6 to TRBJ2-7; a possible D gene is TRBD2 (5 bases). V was shortened by 5 bases and J by 5 bases, with 7 bases between the two germline ends. The CDR3 extends over 11 amino acids. Germline loops: CDR1 MNHNY, CDR2 SVGAGI (reference sequence).

V and J are TRBV19 and TRBJ1-1; TRBD1 agrees at 8 bases. Germline V gives CDR1 LNHDA, CDR2 SQIVND (reference sequence). V shed 5 bases and J 5 bases; nucleotides not matched to a gene: 7. The CDR3 extends over 14 amino acids. CDR3 nucleotides: TGTGCCAGTAGTGCCGGACAGGGAAGTACTGAAGCTTTCTTT. It is translated as CASSAGQGSTEAFF.

This clone was found once. The chain has TRBV7-2 and TRBJ2-1, with TRBD2 identical over 9 bases. This CDR3 region has 16 residues. V trimming: 1 base; J trimming: 9 bases; junction bases outside the gene matches: 10. Germline-derived CDR1 and CDR2 are SGHTA and FQGNSA. The CDR3 here is CASSLVASGAPFEQFF. The CDR3 region has the DNA TGTGCCAGCAGCTTAGTGGCTAGCGGGGCCCCGTTTGAGCAGTTCTTC.

V and J are TRBV2 and TRBJ1-6; 8 positions match TRBD1. With V trimmed by 3 bases and J by 6 bases, 16 bases remained unmatched. Germline V gene lookup returns CDR1 SNHLY and CDR2 FYNNEI. This CDR3 contains 19 residues. This CDR3 is CASSEMGQASSRGNSPLHF. DNA for the CDR3: TGTGCCAGCAGTGAGATGGGACAGGCCTCGTCTCGGGGTAATTCACCCCTCCACTTT.

The chain links TRBV6-5 to TRBJ1-5; D is perhaps TRBD1 (5 bases). Between the trimmed V and J ends, which lost 5 bases and 5 bases, there was a span of 13 bases. CDR3 length: 14 residues. Looked up from germline, CDR1 is MNHEY and CDR2 is SVGAGI. The CDR3 bases are TGTGCCAGCAGTCGATCTACAGGAGATCAGCCCCAGCATTTT. Protein: CASSRSTGDQPQHF.

J is TRBJ1-2 and V is TRBV19, with TRBD1 matching 8 bases. V shed 3 bases, J shed 7 bases, and the junction held 7 bases outside the gene matches. CDR1 and CDR2 (germline): LNHDA, SQIVND (reference sequence). CDR3 length: 14 amino acids. DNA of the CDR3: TGTGCCAGTAGTATTGGTGCAGGGGGCCTTGGCTACACCTTC. Protein: CASSIGAGGLGYTF.

The chain has TRBV11-2 and TRBJ2-7; no firm D call. Germline values: CDR1 SGHAT, CDR2 FQNNGV. This CDR3 region has 16 residues. Deletions cut 0 bases from V and 3 bases from J, with 15 bases between. DNA for the CDR3: TGTGCCAGCAGCTTAGATACGGCGGCTAGTGGCTACGAGCAGTACTTC. The encoded protein is CASSLDTAASGYEQYF.

The chain has TRBV21-1 and TRBJ2-5; no check of the table's D call, TRBD1, against the DNA was made. TRBV21-1 is labeled a pseudogene. There are 16 residues in the CDR3. CDR3 DNA sequence: TGTGCCAGCAGCATGCGACAGGGGATTGTCCAAGAGACCCAGTACTTC. Translated, it gives CASSMRQGIVQETQYF.

The CDR3 loop reads CASSIVGGMNTDTQYF. The CDR3 DNA reads as TGTGCCAGTAGTATAGTCGGCGGGATGAACACAGATACGCAGTATTTT. The chain joins TRBV19 to TRBJ2-3, with D maybe TRBD2 (6 bases). CDR3 size: 16 residues. Germline assignment: CDR1 LNHDA and CDR2 SQIVND (reference sequence). Between the trimmed V and J ends, which lost 1 base and 2 bases, there was a span of 13 bases.

The rearrangement joins TRBV2 to TRBJ2-7; D remains ambiguous. Germline loops: CDR1 SNHLY, CDR2 FYNNEI. The CDR3 consists of 11 residues. This CDR3 reads CAGGGPYEQYF. In DNA, the CDR3 is TGTGCGGGCGGTGGCCCCTACGAGCAGTACTTC.

The genes are TRBV2 and TRBJ1-5; possibly TRBD1 for D (6 bases). Between the trimmed V and J ends, which lost 0 bases and 0 bases, there was a span of 9 bases. Per the germline V gene, CDR1 is SNHLY and CDR2 is FYNNEI. The CDR3 has 16 residues. The CDR3 loop reads CASSEATGNSNQPQHF. The CDR3, as DNA: TGTGCCAGCAGTGAAGCGACAGGTAATAGCAATCAGCCCCAGCATTTT.

The CDR3 DNA is TGTGCCAGCAGTTACTTAGGGACAGAGTACAGTCAGTACTTC. It encodes CASSYLGTEYSQYF. V and J are TRBV6-6 and TRBJ2-7, with TRBD1 matching 7 bases. The CDR3 totals 14 residues. With V trimmed by 1 base and J by 10 bases, 10 bases remained unmatched. Germline loops: CDR1 MNHNY, CDR2 SVGAGI (reference sequence).

This chain joins TRBV28 and TRBJ2-5; 7 nucleotides line up with TRBD1. The J call could be wrong; TRBJ2-7 is a better fit for the DNA end. CDR3 length: 13 residues. The germline V gene has CDR1 MDHEN and CDR2 SYDVKM. CDR3 DNA sequence: TGTGCCAGCAGCAACAGGGGAAGCTACGAGCAGTACTTC. The encoded protein is CASSNRGSYEQYF.

The chain employs TRBV19 and TRBJ2-1, with D maybe TRBD1 (5 bases). The CDR3 spans 12 residues. The germline gives CDR1 LNHDA, CDR2 SQIVND (reference sequence). With 5 bases removed from V and 12 bases from J, the gap between germline ends came to 14 bases. CDR3 region: CASSAQGGMQFF. In nucleotides, the CDR3 is TGTGCCAGTAGTGCCCAGGGTGGGATGCAGTTCTTC.

The chain is built from TRBV29-1 and TRBJ2-1, with 14 bases identical to TRBD2. The CDR3 is 14 amino acids. CDR1 SQVTM and CDR2 ANQGSEA come from the germline V gene. With V trimmed by 5 bases and J by 10 bases, 7 bases remained unmatched. CDR3 amino acids: CSVPPGLAGAEQFF. CDR3 sequence (DNA): TGCAGCGTTCCTCCGGGACTAGCGGGAGCAGAGCAGTTCTTC.

This clone came up once. The rearrangement links TRBV27 to TRBJ2-6; no definite D call. The germline V gene encodes CDR1 MNHEY and CDR2 SMNVEV (reference sequence). The CDR3 is made up of 14 amino acids. V lost 7 bases to trimming and J lost 1 base, with 8 bases between them. CDR3 protein: CASTVRSGANVLTF. DNA of the CDR3: TGTGCCAGCACTGTTCGGTCTGGGGCCAACGTCCTGACTTTC.

This chain joins TRBV27 and TRBJ1-1; no clear D gene. This CDR3 has 16 residues. Germline V gene data show CDR1 as MNHEY and CDR2 as SMNVEV (reference sequence). V was shortened by 6 bases and J by 1 base, with 18 bases between the two germline ends. DNA of the CDR3: TGTGCCAGCAGGCATACCTGGGGAGATCAGAACACTGAAGCTTTCTTT. It specifies CASRHTWGDQNTEAFF.

The CDR3 here is CASSSDRGRNTGELFF. For the CDR3, the DNA is TGTGCCAGCAGCTCGGACAGGGGGCGCAACACCGGGGAGCTGTTTTTT. V usage is TRBV5-6 and J usage is TRBJ2-2; 11 bases line up with TRBD1. The germline V gene has CDR1 SGHDT and CDR2 YYEEEE. This CDR3 has 16 residues. Unmatched junction bases numbered 3, after V lost 3 bases and J lost 2 bases.

This chain links TRBV19 with TRBJ1-2; 7 bases are a match to TRBD1. Trimming removed 10 bases from V and 2 bases from J; junction bases left unmatched: 16. The CDR3 spans 16 residues. Germline V gives CDR1 LNHDA, CDR2 SQIVND (reference sequence). The CDR3 sequence: CATATPTGDINYGYTF. In DNA form, the CDR3 reads TGTGCCACCGCTACTCCAACAGGGGATATCAACTATGGCTACACCTTC.

This rearrangement joins TRBV5-4 to TRBJ1-5; 9 nucleotides line up with TRBD1. Germline assignment: CDR1 SGHNT and CDR2 YYREEE (reference sequence). This CDR3 region has 16 residues. With 0 bases clipped from V and 3 bases from J, the junction kept 4 bases outside the gene matches. The DNA for the CDR3 is TGTGCCAGCAGCTTGGGGACAGGGGCCACCAATCAGCCCCAGCATTTT. Its protein is CASSLGTGATNQPQHF. Supplemented by reference TRBV5-4 and TRBJ1-5, the full variable domain reads ETGVTQSPTHLIKTRGQQVTLRCSSQSGHNTVSWYQQALGQGPQFIFQYYREEENGRGNFPPRFSGLQFPNYSSELNVNALELDDSALYLCASSLGTGATNQPQHFGDGTRLSIL.